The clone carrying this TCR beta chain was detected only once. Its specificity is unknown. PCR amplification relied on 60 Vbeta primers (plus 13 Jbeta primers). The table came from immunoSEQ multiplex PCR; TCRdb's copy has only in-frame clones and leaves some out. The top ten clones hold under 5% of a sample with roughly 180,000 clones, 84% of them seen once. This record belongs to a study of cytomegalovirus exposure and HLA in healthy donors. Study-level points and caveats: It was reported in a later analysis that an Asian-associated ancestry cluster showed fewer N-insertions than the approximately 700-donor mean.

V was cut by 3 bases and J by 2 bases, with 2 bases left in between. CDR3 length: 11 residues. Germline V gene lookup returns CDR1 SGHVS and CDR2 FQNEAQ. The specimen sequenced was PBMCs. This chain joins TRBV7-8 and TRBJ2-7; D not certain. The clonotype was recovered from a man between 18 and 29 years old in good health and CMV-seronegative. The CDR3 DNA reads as TGTGCCAGCAGCTTTACCTACGAGCAGTACTTC. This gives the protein CASSFTYEQYF.